The source of this T cell receptor beta chain is a study of blood T cell repertoires in COVID-19. Study-wide background: Sources were T cells, B-cell-depleted T cells, or PBMCs; the material itself was cDNA or gDNA.

Per the original data handling: Scientists estimated how many nucleated cells there were by amplifying reference gene primers. This table comes from immunoSEQ multiplex PCR, and its TCRdb copy is limited to in-frame clones, with some not included. The V and J calls and clone size come from that table; D and trimming were worked out from the DNA. The top ten hold roughly 4% of the sample, which has 200,000 to 300,000 clones, 88% seen once. Per the germline V gene, CDR1 is MDHEN and CDR2 is SYDVKM. CDR3 length: 17 amino acids. The V end was cut by 3 bases, the J end by 7 bases, with 22 bases between. The TCR sequence derives from a man in his 60s who had recovered from COVID-19. Material for sequencing was peripheral blood. This sequence joins TRBV28 and TRBJ1-5; weak D call: TRBD1 (6 bases). CDR3 coding DNA: TGTGCCAGCAGTTTCTCGTCATACAGGGCCGGGGGGCAGCCCCAGCATTTT. This gives the protein CASSFSSYRAGGQPQHF.